This T cell receptor beta chain was documented in a study of identical twins. Each CDR3 protein gets one entry after TCRdb re-called the 5' RACE reads with MiXCR. In the table there are hundreds of thousands of distinct CDR3 sequences, 7.5% of which are singletons. Ten or more counts support this clonotype. This CDR3 region has 13 residues. The J segment lost 8 bases and the V segment lost 8 bases, leaving 7 bases of the junction unmatched. Germline V gene sequence: CDR1 SGHAT, CDR2 FQNNGV. The sample also formed part of further work on yellow fever vaccine responses in identical twins.

Sample: memory (CD45RO+) T cells sorted from blood. The chain recombines TRBV11-2 with TRBJ2-1, with 9 bases fitting TRBD1. The sequence was obtained from a woman under 30 in good health. Here the CDR3 reads CASSRDREDEQFF. CDR3 sequence (DNA): TGTGCCAGCTCCAGGGACAGGGAAGATGAGCAGTTCTTC. The complete variable domain, with remaining parts taken from reference TRBV11-2 and TRBJ2-1, reads EAGVAQSPRYKIIEKRQSVAFWCNPISGHATLYWYQQILGQGPKLLIQFQNNGVVDDSQLPKDRFSAERLKGVDSTLKIQPAKLEDSAVYLCASSRDREDEQFFGPGTRLTVL.